Included here is one T cell receptor beta chain sequence, with context. Antigen specificity is unknown. Assays covered some 98,000 TCR templates per sample. Repertoires were generated with immunoSEQ multiplex PCR, while TCRdb's copy carries only in-frame clones and drops some. The sample holds 95,000 to 100,000 clones, about 90% seen once. This entry is derived from a study of siplizumab effects on memory and regulatory T cells. Findings and limits, study-wide: The study found that siplizumab significantly reduced alloreactive sequences traceable to unstimulated CD4+ memory cells. Naive T cells looked more diverse than memory cells and looked like major alloresponse contributors.

CDR1 and CDR2 (germline): SGHRS, YFSETQ. V dropped 0 bases and J dropped 0 bases, with 4 bases sitting between them. This CDR3 contains 13 residues. The specimen sequenced was non-Treg CD4+ T cells sorted from blood. This chain connects TRBV5-1 to TRBJ2-7; D remains unclear. This receptor was taken from a human donor in good health. The CDR3 DNA sequence: TGCGCCAGCAGCTTGGGTTCCTCCTACGAGCAGTACTTC. As protein: CASSLGSSYEQYF.